This T cell receptor beta chain appears in the sequencing data of a study of T cell changes during pregnancy in multiple sclerosis. The CDR3 sequence is 14 residues long. CDR1 SQVTM and CDR2 ANQGSEA come from the germline V gene. V was cut by 3 bases and J by 2 bases, with 14 bases left in between. TCRdb's table, derived via immunoSEQ multiplex PCR, lists solely in-frame clones and lacks some. The data hold about 48,000 clones, with around 94% observed a single time. This chain uses TRBV29-1 with TRBJ2-7; TRBD1 is a possible D gene (6 bases). The receptor was isolated from a female donor in good health, enrolled as a control in a pregnancy study. The sample consisted of CD4+ T cells from peripheral blood mononuclear cells, taken in the second trimester of pregnancy. CDR3 bases: TGCAGCGTTGATGGTATTCAGGGGCCCTACGAGCAGTACTTC. Translating it yields CSVDGIQGPYEQYF.